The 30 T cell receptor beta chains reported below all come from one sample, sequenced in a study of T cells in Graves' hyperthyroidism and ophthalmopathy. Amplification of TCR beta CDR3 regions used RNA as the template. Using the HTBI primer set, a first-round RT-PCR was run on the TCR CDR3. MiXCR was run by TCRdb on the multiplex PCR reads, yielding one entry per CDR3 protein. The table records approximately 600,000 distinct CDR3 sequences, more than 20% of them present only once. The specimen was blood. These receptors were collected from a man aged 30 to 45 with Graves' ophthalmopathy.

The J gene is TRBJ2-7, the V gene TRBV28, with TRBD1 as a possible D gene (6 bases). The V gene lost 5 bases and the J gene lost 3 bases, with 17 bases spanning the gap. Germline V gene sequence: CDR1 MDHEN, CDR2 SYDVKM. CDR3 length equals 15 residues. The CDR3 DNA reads TGTGCCAGCAGTGGCTACGAGCAGGGGAACTACGAGCAGTACTTC. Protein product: CASSGYEQGNYEQYF.

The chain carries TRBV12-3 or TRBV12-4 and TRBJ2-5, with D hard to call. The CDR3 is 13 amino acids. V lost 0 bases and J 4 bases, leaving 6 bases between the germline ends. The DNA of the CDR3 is TGTGCCAGCAGTTTAGCAGCCTCAGAGACCCAGTACTTC. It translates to CASSLAASETQYF.

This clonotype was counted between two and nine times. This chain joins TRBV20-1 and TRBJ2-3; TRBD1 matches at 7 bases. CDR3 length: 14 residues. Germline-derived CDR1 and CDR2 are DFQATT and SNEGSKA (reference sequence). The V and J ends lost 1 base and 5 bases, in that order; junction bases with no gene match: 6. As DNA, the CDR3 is TGCAGTGCTAGAGCAGGGGGAATTGGAGATACGCAGTATTTT. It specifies CSARAGGIGDTQYF.

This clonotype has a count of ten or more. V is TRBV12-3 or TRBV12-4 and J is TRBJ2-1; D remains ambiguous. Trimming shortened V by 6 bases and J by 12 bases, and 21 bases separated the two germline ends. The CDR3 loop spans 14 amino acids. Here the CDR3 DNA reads TGTGCCAGCAGCGCCCGGGCCTCCGATCCTGGGCAGTTCTTC. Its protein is CASSARASDPGQFF.

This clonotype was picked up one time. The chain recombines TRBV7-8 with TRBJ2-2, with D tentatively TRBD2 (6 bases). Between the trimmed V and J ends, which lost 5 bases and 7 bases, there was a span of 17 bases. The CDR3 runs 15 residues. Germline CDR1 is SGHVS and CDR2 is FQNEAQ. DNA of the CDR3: TGTGCCAGCAGCGGGCGGCGGGATCATCTCGGGGAGCTGTTTTTT. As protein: CASSGRRDHLGELFF.

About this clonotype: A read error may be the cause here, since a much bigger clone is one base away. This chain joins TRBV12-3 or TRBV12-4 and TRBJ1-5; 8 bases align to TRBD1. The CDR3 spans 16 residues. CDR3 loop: CAGSFWTGQEIEPQHF. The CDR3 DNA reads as TGTGCCGGCAGTTTCTGGACAGGGCAGGAAATTGAACCCCAGCATTTT.

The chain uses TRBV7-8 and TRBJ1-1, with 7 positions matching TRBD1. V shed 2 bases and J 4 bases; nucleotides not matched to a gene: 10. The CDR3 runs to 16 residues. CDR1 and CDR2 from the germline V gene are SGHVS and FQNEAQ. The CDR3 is CASSLSGGTGATEAFF. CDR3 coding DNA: TGTGCCAGCAGCTTAAGCGGGGGAACAGGGGCCACTGAAGCTTTCTTT.

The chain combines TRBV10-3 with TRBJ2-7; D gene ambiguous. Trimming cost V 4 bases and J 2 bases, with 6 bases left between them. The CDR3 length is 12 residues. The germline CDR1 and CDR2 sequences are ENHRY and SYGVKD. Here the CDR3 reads CAISVSPYEQYF. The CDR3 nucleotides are TGTGCCATCAGTGTATCACCCTACGAGCAGTACTTC.

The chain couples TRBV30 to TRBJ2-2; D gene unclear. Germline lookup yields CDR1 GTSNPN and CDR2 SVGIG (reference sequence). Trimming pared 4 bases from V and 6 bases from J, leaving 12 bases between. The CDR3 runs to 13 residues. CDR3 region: CAWTPHGPGELFF. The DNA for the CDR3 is TGTGCCTGGACCCCACATGGACCCGGGGAGCTGTTTTTT.

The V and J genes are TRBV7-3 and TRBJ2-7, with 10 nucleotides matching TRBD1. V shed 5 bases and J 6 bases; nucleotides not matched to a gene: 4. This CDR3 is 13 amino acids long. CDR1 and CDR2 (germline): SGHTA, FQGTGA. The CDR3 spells CASSPGTGVEQYF. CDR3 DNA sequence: TGTGCCAGCAGCCCCGGGACAGGGGTCGAGCAGTACTTC.

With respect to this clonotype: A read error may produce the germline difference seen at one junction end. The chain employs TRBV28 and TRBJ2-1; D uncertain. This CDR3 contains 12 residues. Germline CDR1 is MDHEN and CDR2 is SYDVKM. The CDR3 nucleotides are TGTGCCAGCAGCCATCCCCCCACAAGTTGGATCTTC. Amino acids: CASSHPPTSWIF.

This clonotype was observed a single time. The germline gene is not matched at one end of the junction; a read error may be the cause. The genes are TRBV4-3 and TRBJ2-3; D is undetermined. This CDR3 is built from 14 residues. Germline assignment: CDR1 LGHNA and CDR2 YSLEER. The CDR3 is CASSQTTSLDTRYF. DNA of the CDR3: TGCGCCAGCAGCCAAACGACAAGTCTGGATACGCGGTATTTT.

CDR3 sequence reads: CASSSLGGGEKLFF. Written as DNA, the CDR3 is TGTGCCAGCAGCTCATTGGGTGGTGGTGAAAAACTGTTTTTT. The gene calls are TRBV3-1 and TRBJ1-4; D gene unclear. V dropped 5 bases and J dropped 7 bases, with 14 bases sitting between them. Germline CDR1 LGHDT, CDR2 YNNKEL (reference sequence). The CDR3 is 14 residues long.

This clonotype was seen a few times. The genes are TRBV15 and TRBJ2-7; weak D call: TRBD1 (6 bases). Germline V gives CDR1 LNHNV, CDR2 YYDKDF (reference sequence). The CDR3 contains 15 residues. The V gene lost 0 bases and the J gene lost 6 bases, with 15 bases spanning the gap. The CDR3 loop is CATSRDQGPVGEQYF. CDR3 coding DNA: TGTGCCACCAGCAGAGATCAGGGGCCCGTGGGCGAGCAGTACTTC.

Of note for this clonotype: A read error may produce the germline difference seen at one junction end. The CDR3 DNA is TGCGCCAGCAGCCAAGAGACAGGGGGCACCGGGAAGCTGTTTTTT. Protein product: CASSQETGGTGKLFF. The chain recombines TRBV4-3 with TRBJ2-2, with 10 bases identical to TRBD1. Germline V CDR1 and CDR2: LGHNA, YSLEER. The CDR3 totals 15 residues.

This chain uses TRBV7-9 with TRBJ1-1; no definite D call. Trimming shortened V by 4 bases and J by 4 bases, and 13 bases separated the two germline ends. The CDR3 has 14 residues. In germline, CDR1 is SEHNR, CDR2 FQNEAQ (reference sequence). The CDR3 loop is CASSSTGSSTEAFF. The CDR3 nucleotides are TGTGCCAGCAGCTCTACTGGGAGTAGCACTGAAGCTTTCTTT.

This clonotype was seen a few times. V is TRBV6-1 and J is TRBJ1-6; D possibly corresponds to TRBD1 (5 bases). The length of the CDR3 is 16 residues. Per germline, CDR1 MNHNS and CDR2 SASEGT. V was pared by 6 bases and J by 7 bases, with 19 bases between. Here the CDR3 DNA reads TGTGCCAGCAGCTCAGATGTGTCGGGACTAAATTCACCCCTCCACTTT. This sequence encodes CASSSDVSGLNSPLHF.

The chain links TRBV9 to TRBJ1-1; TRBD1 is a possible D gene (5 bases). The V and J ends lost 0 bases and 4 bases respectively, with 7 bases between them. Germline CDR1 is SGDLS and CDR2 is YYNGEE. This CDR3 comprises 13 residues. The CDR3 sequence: CASSVGGTTEAFF. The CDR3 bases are TGTGCCAGCAGCGTAGGGGGGACCACTGAAGCTTTCTTT. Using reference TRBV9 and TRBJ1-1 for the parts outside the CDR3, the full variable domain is DSGVTQTPKHLITATGQRVTLRCSPRSGDLSVYWYQQSLDQGLQFLIQYYNGEERAKGNILERFSAQQFPDLHSELNLSSLELGDSALYFCASSVGGTTEAFFGQGTRLTVV.

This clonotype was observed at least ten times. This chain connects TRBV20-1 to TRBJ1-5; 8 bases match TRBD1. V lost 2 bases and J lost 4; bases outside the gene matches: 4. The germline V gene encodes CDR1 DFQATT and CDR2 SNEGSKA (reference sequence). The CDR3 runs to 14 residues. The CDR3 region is CSARQGARNQPQHF. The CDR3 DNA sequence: TGCAGTGCTAGACAGGGGGCGCGGAATCAGCCCCAGCATTTT.

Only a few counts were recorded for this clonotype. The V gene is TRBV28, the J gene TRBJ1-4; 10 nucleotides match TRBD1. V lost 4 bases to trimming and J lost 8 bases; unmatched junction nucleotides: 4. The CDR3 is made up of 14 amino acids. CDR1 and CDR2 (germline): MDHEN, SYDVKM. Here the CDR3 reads CASSWGQGREKLFF. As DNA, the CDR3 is TGTGCCAGCAGTTGGGGACAGGGGAGAGAAAAACTGTTTTTT.

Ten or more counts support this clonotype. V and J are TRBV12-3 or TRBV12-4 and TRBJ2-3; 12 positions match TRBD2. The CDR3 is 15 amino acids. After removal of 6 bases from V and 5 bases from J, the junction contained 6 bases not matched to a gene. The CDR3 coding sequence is TGTGCCAGCAGGGGACTAGCGGGCGCGAGAGATACGCAGTATTTT. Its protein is CASRGLAGARDTQYF.

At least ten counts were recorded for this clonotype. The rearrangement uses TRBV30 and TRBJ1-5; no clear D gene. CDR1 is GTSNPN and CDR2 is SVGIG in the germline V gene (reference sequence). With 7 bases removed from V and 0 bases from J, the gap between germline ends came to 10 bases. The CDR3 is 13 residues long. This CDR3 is CAYRGDSNQPQHF. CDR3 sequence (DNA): TGTGCCTACCGTGGAGATAGCAATCAGCCCCAGCATTTT.

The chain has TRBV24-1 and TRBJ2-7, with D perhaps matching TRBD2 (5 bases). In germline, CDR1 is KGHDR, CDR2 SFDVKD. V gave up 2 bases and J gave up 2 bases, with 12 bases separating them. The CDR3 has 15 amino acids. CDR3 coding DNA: TGTGCCACCAGTGATTCAGGAGGCGGGCCCTACGAGCAGTACTTC. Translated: CATSDSGGGPYEQYF.

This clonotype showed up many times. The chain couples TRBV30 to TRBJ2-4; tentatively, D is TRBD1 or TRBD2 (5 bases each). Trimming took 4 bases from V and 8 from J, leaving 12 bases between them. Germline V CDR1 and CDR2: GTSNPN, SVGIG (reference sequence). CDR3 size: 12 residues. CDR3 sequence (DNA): TGTGCCTGGAAGGGGCTAGCAGACATTCAGTACTTC. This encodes CAWKGLADIQYF.

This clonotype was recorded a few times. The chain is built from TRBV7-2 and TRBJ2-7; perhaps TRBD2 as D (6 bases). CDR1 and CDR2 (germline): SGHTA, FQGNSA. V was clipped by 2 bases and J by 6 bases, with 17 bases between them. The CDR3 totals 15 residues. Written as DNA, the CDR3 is TGTGCCAGCAGCTTATACCGGGAGAGTGTCTCCGAGCAGTACTTC. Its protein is CASSLYRESVSEQYF.

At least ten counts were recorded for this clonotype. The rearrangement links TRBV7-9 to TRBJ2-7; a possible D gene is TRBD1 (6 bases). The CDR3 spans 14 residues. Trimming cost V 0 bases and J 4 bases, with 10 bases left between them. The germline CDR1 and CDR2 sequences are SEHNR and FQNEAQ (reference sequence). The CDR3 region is CASSLAEGGYEQYF. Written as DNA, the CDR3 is TGTGCCAGCAGCTTAGCAGAAGGGGGATACGAGCAGTACTTC.

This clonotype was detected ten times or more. CDR3 in DNA: TGCGCCAGCAGCTTGACCCCCCAGAGCCAGCCCCAGCATTTT. Translating it yields CASSLTPQSQPQHF. The chain has TRBV5-1 and TRBJ1-5, with D unresolved. The CDR3 length is 14 residues. Looked up from germline, CDR1 is SGHRS and CDR2 is YFSETQ. Trimming shortened V by 1 base and J by 7 bases, and 12 bases separated the two germline ends.

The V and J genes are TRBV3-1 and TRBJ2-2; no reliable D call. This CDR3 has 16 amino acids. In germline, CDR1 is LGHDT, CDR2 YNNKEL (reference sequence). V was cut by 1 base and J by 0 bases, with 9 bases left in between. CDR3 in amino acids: CASSQVFSANTGELFF. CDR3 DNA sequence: TGTGCCAGCAGCCAAGTTTTCAGCGCGAACACCGGGGAGCTGTTTTTT.

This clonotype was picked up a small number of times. The CDR3 here is CASSDSGRASNEQFF. The CDR3 DNA sequence: TGTGCCAGCAGCGATAGCGGGAGGGCGTCCAATGAGCAGTTCTTC. This sequence joins TRBV7-2 and TRBJ2-1; 11 bases agree with TRBD2. The germline V gene encodes CDR1 SGHTA and CDR2 FQGNSA. The trim removed 5 bases at V and 6 bases at J, leaving 6 bases unmatched. This CDR3 is built from 15 residues.

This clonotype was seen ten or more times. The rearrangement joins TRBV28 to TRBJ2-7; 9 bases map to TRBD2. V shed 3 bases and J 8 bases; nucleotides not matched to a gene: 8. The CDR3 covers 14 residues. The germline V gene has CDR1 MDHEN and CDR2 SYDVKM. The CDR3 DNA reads TGTGCCAGCAGTTTCCCTAGCGGGGAGCTCAAGCAGTACTTC. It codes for CASSFPSGELKQYF.